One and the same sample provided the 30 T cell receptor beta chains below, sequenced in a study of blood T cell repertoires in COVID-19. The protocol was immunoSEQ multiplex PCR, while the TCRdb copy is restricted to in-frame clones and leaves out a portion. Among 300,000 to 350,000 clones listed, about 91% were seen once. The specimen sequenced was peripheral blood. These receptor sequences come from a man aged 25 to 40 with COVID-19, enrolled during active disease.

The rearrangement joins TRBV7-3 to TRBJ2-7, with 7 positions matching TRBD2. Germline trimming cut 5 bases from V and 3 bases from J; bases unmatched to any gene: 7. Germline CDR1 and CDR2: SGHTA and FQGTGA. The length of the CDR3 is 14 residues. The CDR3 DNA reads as TGTGCCAGCAGCCTCGGACTAGGAAACTACGAGCAGTACTTC. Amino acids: CASSLGLGNYEQYF.

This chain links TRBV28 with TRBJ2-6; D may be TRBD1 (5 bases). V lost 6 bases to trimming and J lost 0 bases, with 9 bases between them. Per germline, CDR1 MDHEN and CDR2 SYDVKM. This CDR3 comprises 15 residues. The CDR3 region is CASRFQGSGANVLTF. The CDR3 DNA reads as TGTGCCAGCAGGTTCCAGGGCTCTGGGGCCAACGTCCTGACTTTC. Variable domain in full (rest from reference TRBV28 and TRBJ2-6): DVKVTQSSRYLVKRTGEKVFLECVQDMDHENMFWYRQDPGLGLRLIYFSYDVKMKEKGDIPEGYSVSREKKERFSLILESASTNQTSMYLCASRFQGSGANVLTFGAGSRLTVL.

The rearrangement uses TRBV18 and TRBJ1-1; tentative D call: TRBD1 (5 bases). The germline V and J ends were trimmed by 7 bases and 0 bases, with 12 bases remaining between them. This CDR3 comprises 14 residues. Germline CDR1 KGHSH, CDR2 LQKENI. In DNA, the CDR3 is TGTGCCAGCTTCACACAGGCGGTGAACACTGAAGCTTTCTTT. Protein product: CASFTQAVNTEAFF. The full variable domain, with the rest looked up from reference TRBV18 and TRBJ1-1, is NAGVMQNPRHLVRRRGQEARLRCSPMKGHSHVYWYRQLPEEGLKFMVYLQKENIIDESGMPKERFSAEFPKEGPSILRIQQVVRGDSAAYFCASFTQAVNTEAFFGQGTRLTVV.

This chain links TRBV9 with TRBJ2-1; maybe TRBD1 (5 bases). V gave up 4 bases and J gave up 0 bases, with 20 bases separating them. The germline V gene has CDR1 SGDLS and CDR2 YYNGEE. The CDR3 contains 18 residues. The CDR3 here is CASSPLGALSSSYNEQFF. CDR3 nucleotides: TGTGCCAGCAGCCCCCTAGGGGCTCTTAGCAGCTCCTACAATGAGCAGTTCTTC.

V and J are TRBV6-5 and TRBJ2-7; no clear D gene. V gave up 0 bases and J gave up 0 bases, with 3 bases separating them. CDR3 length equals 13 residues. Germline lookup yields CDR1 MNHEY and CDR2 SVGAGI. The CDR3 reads CASSYSYSYEQYF. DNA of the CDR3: TGTGCCAGCAGTTACTCTTACTCCTACGAGCAGTACTTC.

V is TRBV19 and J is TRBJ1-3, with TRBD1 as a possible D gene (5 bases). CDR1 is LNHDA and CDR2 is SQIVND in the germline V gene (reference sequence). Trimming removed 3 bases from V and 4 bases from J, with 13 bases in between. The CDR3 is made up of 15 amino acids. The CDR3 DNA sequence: TGTGCCAGTAGTATTTTGGGGCTGTCCGGAAACACCATATATTTT. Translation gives CASSILGLSGNTIYF.

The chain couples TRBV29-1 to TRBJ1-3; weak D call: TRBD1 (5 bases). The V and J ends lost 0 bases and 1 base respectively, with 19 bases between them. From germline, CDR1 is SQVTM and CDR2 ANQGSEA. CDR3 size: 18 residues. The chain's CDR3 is CSVEDLNRPSKSGNTIYF. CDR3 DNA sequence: TGCAGCGTTGAAGATCTGAACAGGCCCTCCAAATCTGGAAACACCATATATTTT.

The CDR3 coding sequence is TGTGCCAGCAGTAGGGGGGGGGATAATGAAAAACTGTTTTTT. This gives the protein CASSRGGDNEKLFF. The rearrangement links TRBV28 to TRBJ1-4; TRBD1 is a possible D gene (6 bases). Germline CDR1 and CDR2: MDHEN and SYDVKM. Trimming took off 5 bases at V and 4 bases at J, with 11 bases between the two ends. This CDR3 is 14 amino acids long.

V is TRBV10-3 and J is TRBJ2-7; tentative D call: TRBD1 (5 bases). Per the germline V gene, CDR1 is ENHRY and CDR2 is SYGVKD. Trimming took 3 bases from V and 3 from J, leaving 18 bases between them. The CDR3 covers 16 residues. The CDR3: CAISDPHRIGVYEQYF. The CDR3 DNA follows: TGTGCCATCAGTGACCCACACCGGATAGGGGTCTACGAGCAGTACTTC.

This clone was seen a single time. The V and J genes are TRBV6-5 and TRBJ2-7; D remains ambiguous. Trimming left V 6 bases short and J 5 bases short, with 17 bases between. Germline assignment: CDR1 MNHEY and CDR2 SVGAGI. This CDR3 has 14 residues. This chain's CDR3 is CASRLTSATHEQYF. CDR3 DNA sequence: TGTGCCAGCAGGCTTACGTCTGCGACACACGAGCAGTACTTC.

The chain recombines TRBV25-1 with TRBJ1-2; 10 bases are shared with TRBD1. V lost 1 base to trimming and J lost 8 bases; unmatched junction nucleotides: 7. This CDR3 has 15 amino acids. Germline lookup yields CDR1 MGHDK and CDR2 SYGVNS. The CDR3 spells CASSEWRQGAQGYTF. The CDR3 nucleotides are TGTGCCAGCAGTGAATGGAGACAGGGGGCTCAAGGCTACACCTTC.

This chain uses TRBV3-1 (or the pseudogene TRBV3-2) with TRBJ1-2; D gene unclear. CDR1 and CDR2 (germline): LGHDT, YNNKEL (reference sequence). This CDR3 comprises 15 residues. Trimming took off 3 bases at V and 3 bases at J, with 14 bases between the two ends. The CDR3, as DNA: TGTGCCAGCAGCCAGATACAGCCGGCCTACTATGGCTACACCTTC. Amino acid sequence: CASSQIQPAYYGYTF.

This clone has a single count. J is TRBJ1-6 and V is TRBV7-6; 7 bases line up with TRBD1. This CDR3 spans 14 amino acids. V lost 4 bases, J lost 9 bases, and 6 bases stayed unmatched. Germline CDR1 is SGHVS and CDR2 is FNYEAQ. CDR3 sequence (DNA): TGTGCCAGCAGCTCGACAGGGAGAAGTTCACCCCTCCACTTT. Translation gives CASSSTGRSSPLHF.

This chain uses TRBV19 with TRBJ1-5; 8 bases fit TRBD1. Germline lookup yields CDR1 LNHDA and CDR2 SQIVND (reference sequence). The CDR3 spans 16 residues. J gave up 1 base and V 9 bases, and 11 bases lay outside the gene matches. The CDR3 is CASSRQGRVSNQPQHF. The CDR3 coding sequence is TGTGCCAGCTCTAGACAGGGGCGAGTAAGCAATCAGCCCCAGCATTTT.

The chain's CDR3 is CASSLRTRGSPLAKNIQYF. The CDR3 DNA follows: TGTGCCAGCAGTTTACGGACACGGGGGTCACCACTAGCCAAAAACATTCAGTACTTC. The chain uses TRBV27 and TRBJ2-4, with D possibly being TRBD2 (6 bases). Trimming cost V 2 bases and J 0 bases, with 20 bases left between them. CDR3 length: 19 amino acids. Germline CDR1 MNHEY, CDR2 SMNVEV (reference sequence).

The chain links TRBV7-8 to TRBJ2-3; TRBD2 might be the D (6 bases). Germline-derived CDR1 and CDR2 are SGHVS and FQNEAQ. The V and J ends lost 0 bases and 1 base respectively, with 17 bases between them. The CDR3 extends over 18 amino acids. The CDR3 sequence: CASSLAGRRAKRTDTQYF. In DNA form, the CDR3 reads TGTGCCAGCAGCTTAGCTGGTCGGAGGGCCAAGCGCACAGATACGCAGTATTTT.

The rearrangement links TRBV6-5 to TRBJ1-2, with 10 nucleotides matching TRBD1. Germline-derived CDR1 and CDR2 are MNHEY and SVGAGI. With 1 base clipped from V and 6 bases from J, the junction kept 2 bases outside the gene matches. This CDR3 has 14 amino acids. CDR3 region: CASSYFGTGDGYTF. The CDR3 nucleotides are TGTGCCAGCAGTTACTTTGGGACAGGGGATGGCTACACCTTC.

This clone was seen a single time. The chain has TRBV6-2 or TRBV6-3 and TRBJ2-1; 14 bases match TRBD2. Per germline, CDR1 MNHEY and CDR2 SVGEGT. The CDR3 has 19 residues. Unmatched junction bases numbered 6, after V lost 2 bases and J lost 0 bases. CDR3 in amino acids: CASSYTTSGGGSSYNEQFF. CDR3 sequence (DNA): TGTGCCAGCAGTTACACGACTAGCGGGGGGGGAAGCTCCTACAATGAGCAGTTCTTC.

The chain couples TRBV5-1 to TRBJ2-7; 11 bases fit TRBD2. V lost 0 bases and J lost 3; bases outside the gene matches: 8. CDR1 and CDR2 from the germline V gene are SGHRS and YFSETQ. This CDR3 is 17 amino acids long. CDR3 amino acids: CASSLEPSGRMIYEQYF. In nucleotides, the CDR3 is TGCGCCAGCAGCTTGGAACCTAGCGGGAGGATGATCTACGAGCAGTACTTC.

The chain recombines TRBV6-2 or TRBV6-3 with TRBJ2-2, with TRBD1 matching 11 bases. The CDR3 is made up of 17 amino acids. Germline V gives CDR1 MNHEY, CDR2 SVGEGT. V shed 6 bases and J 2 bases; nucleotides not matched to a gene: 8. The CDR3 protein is CASSLGQGAGNTGELFF. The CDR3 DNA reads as TGTGCCAGCAGCCTAGGACAGGGGGCGGGCAACACCGGGGAGCTGTTTTTT.

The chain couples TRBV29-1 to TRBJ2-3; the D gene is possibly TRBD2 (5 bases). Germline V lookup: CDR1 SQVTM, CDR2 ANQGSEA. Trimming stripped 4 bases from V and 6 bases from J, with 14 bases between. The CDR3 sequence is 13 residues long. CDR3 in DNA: TGCAGCGTTGGGACGCTAGCCCACGATACGCAGTATTTT. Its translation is CSVGTLAHDTQYF.

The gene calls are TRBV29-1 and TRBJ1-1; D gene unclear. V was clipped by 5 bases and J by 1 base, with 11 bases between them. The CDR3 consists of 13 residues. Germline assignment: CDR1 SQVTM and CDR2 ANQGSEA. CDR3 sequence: CSVQTGSNTEAFF. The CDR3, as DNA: TGCAGCGTTCAGACGGGGTCGAACACTGAAGCTTTCTTT.

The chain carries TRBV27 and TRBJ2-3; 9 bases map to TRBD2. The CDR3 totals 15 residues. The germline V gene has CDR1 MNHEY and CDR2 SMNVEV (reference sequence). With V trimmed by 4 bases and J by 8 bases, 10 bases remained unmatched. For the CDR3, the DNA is TGTGCCAGCAGTTGGTGGGCGGGGGGGCCGGCTACGCAGTATTTT. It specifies CASSWWAGGPATQYF.

CDR3 loop: CASSGLAGEVDTQYF. As DNA, the CDR3 is TGTGCCAGCAGTGGACTAGCGGGAGAGGTAGATACGCAGTATTTT. The genes are TRBV2 and TRBJ2-3; TRBD2 matches at 12 bases. Germline trimming cut 4 bases from V and 5 bases from J; bases unmatched to any gene: 4. This CDR3 has 15 residues. Germline V CDR1 and CDR2: SNHLY, FYNNEI.

The CDR3 is CAISESTGRNQPQHF. The CDR3 coding sequence is TGTGCCATCAGTGAGTCAACAGGGCGCAATCAGCCCCAGCATTTT. The J gene is TRBJ1-5, the V gene TRBV10-3, with D maybe TRBD1 (6 bases). CDR3 length: 15 amino acids. V was cut by 0 bases and J by 2 bases, with 8 bases left in between. Looked up from germline, CDR1 is ENHRY and CDR2 is SYGVKD.

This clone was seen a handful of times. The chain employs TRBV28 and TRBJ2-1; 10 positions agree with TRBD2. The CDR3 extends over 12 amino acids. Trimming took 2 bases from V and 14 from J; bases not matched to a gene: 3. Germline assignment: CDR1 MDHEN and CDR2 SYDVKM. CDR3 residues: CASSLKREGEFF. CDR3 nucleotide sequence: TGTGCCAGCAGTTTAAAGCGGGAGGGCGAGTTCTTC.

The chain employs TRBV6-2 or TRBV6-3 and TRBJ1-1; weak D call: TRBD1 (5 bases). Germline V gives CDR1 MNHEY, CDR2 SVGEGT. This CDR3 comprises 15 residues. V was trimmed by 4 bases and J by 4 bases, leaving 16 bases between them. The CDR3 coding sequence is TGTGCCAGCAGTTTACAGGACCTCAGGATCACTGAAGCTTTCTTT. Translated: CASSLQDLRITEAFF.

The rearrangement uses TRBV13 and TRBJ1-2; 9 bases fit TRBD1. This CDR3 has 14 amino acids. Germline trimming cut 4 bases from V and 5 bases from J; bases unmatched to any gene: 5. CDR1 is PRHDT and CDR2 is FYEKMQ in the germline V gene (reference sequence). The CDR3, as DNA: TGTGCCAGCAGCTCCACAGGGGGCAGATATGGCTACACCTTC. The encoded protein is CASSSTGGRYGYTF.

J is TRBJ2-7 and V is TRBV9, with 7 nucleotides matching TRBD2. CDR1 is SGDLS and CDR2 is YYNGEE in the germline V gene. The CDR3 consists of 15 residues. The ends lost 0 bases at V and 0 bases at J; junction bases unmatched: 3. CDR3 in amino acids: CASSVAGGPSYEQYF. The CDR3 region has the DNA TGTGCCAGCAGCGTAGCGGGAGGCCCCTCCTACGAGCAGTACTTC.

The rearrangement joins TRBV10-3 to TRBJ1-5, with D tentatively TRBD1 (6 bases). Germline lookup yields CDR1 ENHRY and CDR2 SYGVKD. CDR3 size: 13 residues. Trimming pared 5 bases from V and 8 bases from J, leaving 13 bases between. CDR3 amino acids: CAISNREREPQHF. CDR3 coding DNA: TGTGCCATCAGTAACAGGGAGAGGGAGCCCCAGCATTTT.